This T cell receptor (beta chain) was captured in a study of blood T cell repertoires in COVID-19. About the research overall: Researchers got acute and convalescent COVID-19 samples from the United States, Italy and Spain. The cDNA or gDNA used as material had been derived from T cells, B-cell-depleted T cells, or PBMCs.

Per the germline V gene, CDR1 is MNHEY and CDR2 is SVGAGI. J was trimmed by 4 bases and V by 5 bases; bases with no gene match: 2. The CDR3 has 15 amino acids. Original processing methods: The authors estimated nucleated cell counts from reference gene primer amplification. Some clones are missing from TCRdb's copy, which holds only in-frame ones; the method was immunoSEQ multiplex PCR. V, J and clone size were drawn from that table, and D and trimming were deduced from the DNA. The top ten clones hold 2.5% to 3.5% of a sample with roughly 100,000 clones, more than 75% of them seen once. The sample consisted of peripheral blood. This TCR derives from a man aged 45-65 years with active or convalescent COVID-19. The chain links TRBV6-5 to TRBJ1-6, with 10 positions matching TRBD1. CDR3 loop: CASSRDRGYNSPLHF. CDR3 nucleotides: TGTGCCAGCAGTCGGGACAGGGGATATAATTCACCCCTCCACTTT.